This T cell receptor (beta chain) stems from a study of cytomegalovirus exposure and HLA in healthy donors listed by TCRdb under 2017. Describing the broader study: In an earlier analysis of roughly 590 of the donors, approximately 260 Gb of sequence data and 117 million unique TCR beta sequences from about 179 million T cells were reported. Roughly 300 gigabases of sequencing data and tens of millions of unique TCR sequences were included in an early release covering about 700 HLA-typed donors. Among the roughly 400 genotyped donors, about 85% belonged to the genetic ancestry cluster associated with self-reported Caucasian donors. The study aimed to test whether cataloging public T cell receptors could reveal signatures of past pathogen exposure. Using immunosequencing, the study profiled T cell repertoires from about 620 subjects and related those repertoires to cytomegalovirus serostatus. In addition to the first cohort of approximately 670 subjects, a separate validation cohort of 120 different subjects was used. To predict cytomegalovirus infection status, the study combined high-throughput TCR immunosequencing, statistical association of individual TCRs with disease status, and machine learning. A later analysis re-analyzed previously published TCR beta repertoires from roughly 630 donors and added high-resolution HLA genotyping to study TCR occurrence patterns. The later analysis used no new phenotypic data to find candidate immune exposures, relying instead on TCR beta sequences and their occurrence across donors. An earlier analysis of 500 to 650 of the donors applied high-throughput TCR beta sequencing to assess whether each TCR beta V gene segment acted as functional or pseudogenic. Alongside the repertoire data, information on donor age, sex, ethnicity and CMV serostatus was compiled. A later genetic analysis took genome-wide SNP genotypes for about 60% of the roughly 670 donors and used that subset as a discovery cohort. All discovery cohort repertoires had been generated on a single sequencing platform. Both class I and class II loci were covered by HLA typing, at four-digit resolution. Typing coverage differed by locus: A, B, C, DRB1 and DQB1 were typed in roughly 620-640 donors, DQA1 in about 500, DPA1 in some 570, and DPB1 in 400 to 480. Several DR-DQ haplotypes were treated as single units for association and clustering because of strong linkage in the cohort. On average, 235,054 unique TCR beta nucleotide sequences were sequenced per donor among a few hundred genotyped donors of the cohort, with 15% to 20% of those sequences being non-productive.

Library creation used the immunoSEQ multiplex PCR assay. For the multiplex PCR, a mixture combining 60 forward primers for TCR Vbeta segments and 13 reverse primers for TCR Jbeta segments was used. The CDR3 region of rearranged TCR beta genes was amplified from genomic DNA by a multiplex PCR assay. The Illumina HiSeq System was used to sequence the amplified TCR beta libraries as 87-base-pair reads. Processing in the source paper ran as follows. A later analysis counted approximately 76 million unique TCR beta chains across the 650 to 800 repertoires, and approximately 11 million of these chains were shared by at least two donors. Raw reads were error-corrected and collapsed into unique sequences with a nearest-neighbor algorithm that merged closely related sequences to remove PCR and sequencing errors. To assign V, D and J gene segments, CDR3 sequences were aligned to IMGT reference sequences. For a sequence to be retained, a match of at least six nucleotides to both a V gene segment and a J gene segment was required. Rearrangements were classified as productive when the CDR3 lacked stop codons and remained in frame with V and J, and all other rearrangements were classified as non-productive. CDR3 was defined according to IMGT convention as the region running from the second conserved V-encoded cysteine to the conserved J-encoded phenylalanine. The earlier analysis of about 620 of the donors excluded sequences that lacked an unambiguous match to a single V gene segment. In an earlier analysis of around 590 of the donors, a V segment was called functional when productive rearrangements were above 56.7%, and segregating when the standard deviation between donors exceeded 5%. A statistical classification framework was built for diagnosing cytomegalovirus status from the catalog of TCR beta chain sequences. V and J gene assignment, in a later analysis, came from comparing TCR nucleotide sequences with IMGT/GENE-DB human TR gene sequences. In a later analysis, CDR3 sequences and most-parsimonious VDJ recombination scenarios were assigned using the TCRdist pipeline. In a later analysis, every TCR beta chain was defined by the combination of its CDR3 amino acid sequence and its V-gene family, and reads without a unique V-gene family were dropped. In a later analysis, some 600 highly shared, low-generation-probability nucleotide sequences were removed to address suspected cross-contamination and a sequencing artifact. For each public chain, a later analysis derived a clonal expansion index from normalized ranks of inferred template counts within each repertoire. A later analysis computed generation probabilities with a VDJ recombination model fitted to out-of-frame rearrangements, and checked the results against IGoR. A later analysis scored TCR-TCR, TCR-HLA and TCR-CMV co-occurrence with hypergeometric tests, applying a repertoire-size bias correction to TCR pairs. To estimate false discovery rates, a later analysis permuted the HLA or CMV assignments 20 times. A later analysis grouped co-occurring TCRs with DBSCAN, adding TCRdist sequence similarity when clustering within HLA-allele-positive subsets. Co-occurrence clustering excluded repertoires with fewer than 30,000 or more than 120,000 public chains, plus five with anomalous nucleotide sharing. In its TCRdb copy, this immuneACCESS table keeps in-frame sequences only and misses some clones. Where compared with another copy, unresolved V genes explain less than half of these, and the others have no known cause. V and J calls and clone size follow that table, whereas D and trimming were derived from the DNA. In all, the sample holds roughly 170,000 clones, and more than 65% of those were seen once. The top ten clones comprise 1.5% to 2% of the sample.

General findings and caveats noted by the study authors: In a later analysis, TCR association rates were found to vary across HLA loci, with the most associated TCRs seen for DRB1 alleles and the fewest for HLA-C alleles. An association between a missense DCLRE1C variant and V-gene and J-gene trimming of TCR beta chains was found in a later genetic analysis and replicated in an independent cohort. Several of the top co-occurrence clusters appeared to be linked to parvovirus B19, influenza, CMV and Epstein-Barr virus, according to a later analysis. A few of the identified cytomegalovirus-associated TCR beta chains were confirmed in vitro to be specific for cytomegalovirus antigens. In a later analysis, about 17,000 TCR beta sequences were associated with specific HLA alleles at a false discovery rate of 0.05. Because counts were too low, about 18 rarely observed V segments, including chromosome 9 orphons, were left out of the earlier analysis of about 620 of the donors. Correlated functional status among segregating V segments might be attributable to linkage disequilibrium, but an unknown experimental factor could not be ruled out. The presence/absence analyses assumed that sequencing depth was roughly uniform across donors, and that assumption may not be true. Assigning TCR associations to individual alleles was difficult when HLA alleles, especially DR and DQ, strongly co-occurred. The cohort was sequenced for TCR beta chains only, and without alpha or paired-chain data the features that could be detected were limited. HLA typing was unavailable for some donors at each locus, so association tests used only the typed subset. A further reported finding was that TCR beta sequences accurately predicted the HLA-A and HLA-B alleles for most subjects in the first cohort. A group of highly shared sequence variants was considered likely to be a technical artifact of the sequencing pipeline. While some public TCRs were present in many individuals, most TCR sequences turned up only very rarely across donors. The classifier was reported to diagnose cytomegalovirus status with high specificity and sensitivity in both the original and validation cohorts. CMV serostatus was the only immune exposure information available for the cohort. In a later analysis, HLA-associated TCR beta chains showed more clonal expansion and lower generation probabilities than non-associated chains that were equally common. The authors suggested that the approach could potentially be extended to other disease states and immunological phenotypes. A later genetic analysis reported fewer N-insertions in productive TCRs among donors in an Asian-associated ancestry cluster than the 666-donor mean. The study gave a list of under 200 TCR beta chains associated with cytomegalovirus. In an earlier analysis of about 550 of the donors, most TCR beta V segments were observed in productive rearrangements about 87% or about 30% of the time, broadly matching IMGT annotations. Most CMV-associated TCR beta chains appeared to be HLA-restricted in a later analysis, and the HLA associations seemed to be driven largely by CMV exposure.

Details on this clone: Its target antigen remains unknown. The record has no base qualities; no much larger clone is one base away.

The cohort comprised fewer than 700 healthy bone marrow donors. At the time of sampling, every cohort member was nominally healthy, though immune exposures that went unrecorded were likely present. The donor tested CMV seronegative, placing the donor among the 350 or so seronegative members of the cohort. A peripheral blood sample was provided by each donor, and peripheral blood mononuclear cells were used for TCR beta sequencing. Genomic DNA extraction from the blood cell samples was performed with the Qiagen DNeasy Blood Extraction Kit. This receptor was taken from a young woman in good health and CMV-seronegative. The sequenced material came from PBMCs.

The CDR3 region reads CASSIGTPGNYGYTF. The nucleotides read TGTGCCAGTAGTATAGGGACACCAGGGAACTATGGCTACACCTTC. Here the chain combines TRBV19 and TRBJ1-2; D gene: possibly TRBD1, on 5 matching bases. V is reduced by 1 base and J by 2 bases, leaving a spacing of 11 bases between them. There are 15 amino acids in the CDR3, from cysteine to phenylalanine inclusive. Only the CDR3 DNA stays, 45 bases, in frame from base 1. The CDR1 and CDR2 encoded by the germline V gene (reference sequence) are LNHDA and SQIVND.